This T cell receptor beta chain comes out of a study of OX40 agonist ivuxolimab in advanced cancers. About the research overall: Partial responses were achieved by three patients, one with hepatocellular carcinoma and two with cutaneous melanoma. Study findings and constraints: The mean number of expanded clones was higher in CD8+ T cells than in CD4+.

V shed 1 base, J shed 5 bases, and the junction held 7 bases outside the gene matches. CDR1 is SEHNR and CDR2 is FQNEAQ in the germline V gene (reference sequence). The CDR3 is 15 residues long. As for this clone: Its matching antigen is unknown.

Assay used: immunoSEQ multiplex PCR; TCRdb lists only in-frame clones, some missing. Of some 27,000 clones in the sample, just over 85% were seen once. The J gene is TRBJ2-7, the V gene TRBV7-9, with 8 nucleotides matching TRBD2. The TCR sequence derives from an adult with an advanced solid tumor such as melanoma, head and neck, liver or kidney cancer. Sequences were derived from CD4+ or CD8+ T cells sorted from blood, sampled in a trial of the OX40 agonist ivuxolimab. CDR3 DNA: TGTGCCAGCAGCTTAGGAGGCGGGAGGTTAAACGAGCAGTACTTC. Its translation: CASSLGGGRLNEQYF.